The 7 T cell receptor beta chains reported below all come from one sample, sequenced in a study of tissue T cells after allogeneic stem cell transplantation. The protocol was immunoSEQ multiplex PCR, while the TCRdb copy is restricted to in-frame clones and leaves out a portion. The sample has fewer than 9,500 clones; around 72% are singletons. The specimen was skin, collected at autopsy. Every receptor here comes from a male patient aged 60 or older with steroid-refractory graft-versus-host disease after an allogeneic stem cell transplant. Some T cells may possibly be graft donor cells.

The chain recombines TRBV27 with TRBJ1-2; 8 bases match TRBD1. Germline trimming cut 5 bases from V and 7 bases from J; bases unmatched to any gene: 9. Germline CDR1 is MNHEY and CDR2 is SMNVEV (reference sequence). The CDR3 spans 14 residues. CDR3 sequence (DNA): TGTGCCAGCAGTCAGACAGGGGCCTCAGCTGGCTACACCTTC. It specifies CASSQTGASAGYTF.

Of note for this clone: A read error may produce the germline difference seen at one junction end. The chain recombines TRBV7-7 with TRBJ2-1; D may be TRBD2 (6 bases). There are 14 residues in the CDR3. Germline V gives CDR1 SSHAT, CDR2 FNYEAQ (reference sequence). The DNA for the CDR3 is TGTGCTAGCAGCTTAGGAGGGAACTACAATGAGCAGTTCTTC. Its protein product is CASSLGGNYNEQFF. Full variable domain (missing parts from reference TRBV7-7 and TRBJ2-1): GAGVSQSPRYKVTKRGQDVTLRCDPISSHATLYWYQQALGQGPEFLTYFNYEAQPDKSGLPSDRFSAERPEGSISTLTIQRTEQRDSAMYRCASSLGGNYNEQFFGPGTRLTVL.

This chain uses TRBV27 with TRBJ1-2; D perhaps matches TRBD1 (5 bases). Trimming shortened V by 3 bases and J by 7 bases, and 24 bases separated the two germline ends. The CDR3 spans 17 residues. Germline V gene lookup returns CDR1 MNHEY and CDR2 SMNVEV (reference sequence). CDR3 sequence: CASSFVMGRSVMFGYTF. The CDR3 nucleotides are TGTGCCAGCAGTTTTGTTATGGGACGATCCGTCATGTTTGGCTACACCTTC.

In this sample, this clone is large. The J gene is TRBJ2-7, the V gene TRBV2, with a tentative D call TRBD1 (6 bases). The CDR3 is 12 amino acids. V dropped 5 bases and J dropped 2 bases, with 7 bases sitting between them. The V gene's germline CDR1 is SNHLY and CDR2 FYNNEI. The CDR3 region has the DNA TGTGCCAGCAGTCAGGGGCCCTACGAGCAGTACTTC. This gives the protein CASSQGPYEQYF.

This chain uses TRBV5-5 with TRBJ1-6; D possibly corresponds to TRBD1 (5 bases). The V gene lost 0 bases and the J gene lost 9 bases, with 13 bases spanning the gap. The CDR3 has 15 residues. The germline CDR1 and CDR2 sequences are SGHKS and YYEKEE (reference sequence). This CDR3 reads CASSLAAGRSSPLHF. The CDR3 coding sequence is TGTGCCAGCAGCTTGGCGGCAGGGCGAAGTTCACCCCTCCACTTT.

The DNA of the CDR3 is TGTGCCAGCAGTGACGACAGGGAAGAGAATCAGCCCCAGCATTTT. Translation gives CASSDDREENQPQHF. The V gene is TRBV3-1 (or the pseudogene TRBV3-2), the J gene TRBJ1-5, with 7 positions matching TRBD1. With V trimmed by 6 bases and J by 4 bases, 9 bases remained unmatched. Germline V gives CDR1 LGHDT, CDR2 YNNKEL (reference sequence). This CDR3 comprises 15 residues.

This chain uses TRBV6-2 or TRBV6-3 with TRBJ2-7; D is unclear. With 4 bases removed from V and 2 bases from J, the gap between germline ends came to 12 bases. The CDR3 sequence is 14 residues long. CDR1 is MNHEY, CDR2 SVGEGT, per germline. The CDR3 coding sequence is TGTGCCAGCAGTTCGTCGGTCGGTCCCTACGAGCAGTACTTC. Its protein product is CASSSSVGPYEQYF.